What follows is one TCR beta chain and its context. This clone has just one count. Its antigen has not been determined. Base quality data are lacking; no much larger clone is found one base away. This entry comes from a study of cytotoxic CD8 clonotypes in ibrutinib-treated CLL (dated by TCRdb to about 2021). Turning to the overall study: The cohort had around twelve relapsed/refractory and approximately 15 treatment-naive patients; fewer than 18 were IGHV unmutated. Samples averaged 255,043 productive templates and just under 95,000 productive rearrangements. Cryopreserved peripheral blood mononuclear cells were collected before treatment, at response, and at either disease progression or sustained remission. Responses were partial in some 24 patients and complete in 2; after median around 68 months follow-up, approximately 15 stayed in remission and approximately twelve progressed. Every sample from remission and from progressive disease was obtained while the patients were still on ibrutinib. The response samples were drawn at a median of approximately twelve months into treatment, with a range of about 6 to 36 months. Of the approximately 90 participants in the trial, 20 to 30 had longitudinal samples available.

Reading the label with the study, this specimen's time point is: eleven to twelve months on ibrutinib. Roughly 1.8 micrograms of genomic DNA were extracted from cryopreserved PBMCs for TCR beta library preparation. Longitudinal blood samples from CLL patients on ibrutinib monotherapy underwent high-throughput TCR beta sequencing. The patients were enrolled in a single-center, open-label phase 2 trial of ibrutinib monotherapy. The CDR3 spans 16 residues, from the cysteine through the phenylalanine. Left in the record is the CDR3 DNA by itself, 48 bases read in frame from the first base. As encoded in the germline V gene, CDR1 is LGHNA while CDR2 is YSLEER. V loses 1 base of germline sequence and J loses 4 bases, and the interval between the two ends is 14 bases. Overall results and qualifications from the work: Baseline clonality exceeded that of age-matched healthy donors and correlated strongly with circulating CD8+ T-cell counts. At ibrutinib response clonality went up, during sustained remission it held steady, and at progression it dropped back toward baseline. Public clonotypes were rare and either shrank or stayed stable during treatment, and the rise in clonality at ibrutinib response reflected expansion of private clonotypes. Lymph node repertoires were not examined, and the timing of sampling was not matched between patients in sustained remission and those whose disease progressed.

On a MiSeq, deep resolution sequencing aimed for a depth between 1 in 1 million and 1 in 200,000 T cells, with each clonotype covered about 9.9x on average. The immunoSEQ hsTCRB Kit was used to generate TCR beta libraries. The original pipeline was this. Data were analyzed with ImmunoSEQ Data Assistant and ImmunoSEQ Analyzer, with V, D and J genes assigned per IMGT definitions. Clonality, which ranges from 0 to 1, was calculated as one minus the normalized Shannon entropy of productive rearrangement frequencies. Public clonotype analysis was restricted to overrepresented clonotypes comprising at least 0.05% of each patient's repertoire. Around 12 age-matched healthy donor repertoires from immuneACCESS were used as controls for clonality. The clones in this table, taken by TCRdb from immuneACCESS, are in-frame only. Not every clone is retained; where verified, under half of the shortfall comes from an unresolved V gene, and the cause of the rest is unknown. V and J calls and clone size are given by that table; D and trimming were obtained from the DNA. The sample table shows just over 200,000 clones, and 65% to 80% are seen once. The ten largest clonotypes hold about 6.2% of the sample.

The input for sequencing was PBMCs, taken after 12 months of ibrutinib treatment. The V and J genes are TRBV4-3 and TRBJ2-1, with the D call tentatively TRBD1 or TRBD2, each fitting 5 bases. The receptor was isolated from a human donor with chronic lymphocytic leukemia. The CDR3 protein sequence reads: CASSQGVGAMYNEQFF. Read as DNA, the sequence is TGCGCCAGCAGCCAAGGCGTCGGGGCGATGTACAATGAGCAGTTCTTC.